The 31 T cell receptor beta chains listed next were all sequenced from one sample in a study of blood T cell repertoires in COVID-19 (dated by TCRdb to 2020 to 2021). The library was obtained by the immunoSEQ multiplex PCR assay. TCRdb retrieved this table from immuneACCESS and kept in-frame rearrangements only. Not all clones are present; in checked studies, unresolved V genes account for under half, and no reason is known for the remainder. This sample is represented by about 43,000 clones; roughly 87% of them were singletons. The ten largest clones add up to roughly 9.3% of the sample. Sequencing was performed on peripheral blood. The receptors stem from a woman of 80 years or more with active COVID-19.

The chain is built from TRBV5-1 and TRBJ1-4; D unresolved. V gave up 4 bases and J gave up 6 bases, with 13 bases separating them. This CDR3 has 14 residues. CDR1 is SGHRS, CDR2 YFSETQ, per germline. The CDR3 nucleotides are TGCGCCAGCAGCGTGGGAGGAGCGGATGAAAAACTGTTTTTT. It is translated as CASSVGGADEKLFF.

The genes are TRBV28 and TRBJ2-3; 8 bases agree with TRBD2. CDR1 MDHEN and CDR2 SYDVKM come from the germline V gene. V shed 6 bases and J 1 base; nucleotides not matched to a gene: 9. This CDR3 has 16 amino acids. DNA for the CDR3: TGTGCCAGCAGCTCACAATGGCGGGGGGGCACAGATACGCAGTATTTT. Residues: CASSSQWRGGTDTQYF.

This chain links TRBV12-3 or TRBV12-4 with TRBJ1-5, with D maybe TRBD1 (5 bases). The V end lost 5 bases, the J end lost 9 bases, and 14 bases lay between the germline ends. This CDR3 comprises 13 residues. CDR3 in DNA: TGTGCCAGCAGTCCGCAGAGGAGGGGGCCCCAGCATTTT. Its protein product is CASSPQRRGPQHF.

As DNA, the CDR3 is TGTGCCAGCAGTTATGGGCGGGGGGTTAACAATGAGCAGTTCTTC. Translating it yields CASSYGRGVNNEQFF. The rearrangement uses TRBV6-6 and TRBJ2-1, with 8 positions matching TRBD2. The CDR3 loop spans 15 amino acids. The germline gives CDR1 MNHNY, CDR2 SVGAGI (reference sequence). Trimming removed 3 bases from V and 5 bases from J; junction bases left unmatched: 6.

The CDR3 sequence: CASSEEGNNSPLHF. DNA of the CDR3: TGTGCCAGCAGTGAAGAGGGGAACAATTCACCCCTCCACTTT. V and J are TRBV2 and TRBJ1-6, with D possibly TRBD1 on 5 matching bases. The germline V gene encodes CDR1 SNHLY and CDR2 FYNNEI. Between the trimmed V and J ends, which lost 1 base and 7 bases, there was a span of 8 bases. The CDR3 has 14 residues.

CDR3 sequence: CSATLGSGQYF. CDR3 DNA: TGCAGTGCCACGCTGGGTTCAGGGCAGTACTTC. The chain is built from TRBV20-1 and TRBJ2-7; D not resolved. The germline V gene encodes CDR1 DFQATT and CDR2 SNEGSKA (reference sequence). V shed 6 bases and J shed 9 bases, with 15 bases lying between them. This CDR3 contains 11 residues.

In this sample, this clone turned up once. This CDR3 reads CASSSWDGGDYGYTF. DNA for the CDR3: TGTGCCAGCAGTTCCTGGGACGGGGGAGACTATGGCTACACCTTC. V gene TRBV6-5 combines with J gene TRBJ1-2; possible D gene TRBD1, 5 bases. Trimming stripped 4 bases from V and 3 bases from J, with 15 bases between. The germline V gene encodes CDR1 MNHEY and CDR2 SVGAGI. This CDR3 region has 15 residues.

This chain connects TRBV24-1 to TRBJ1-1; no clear D. The CDR3 contains 13 residues. CDR1 and CDR2 (germline): KGHDR, SFDVKD. The V end lost 5 bases, the J end lost 1 base, and 7 bases lay between the germline ends. The CDR3, as DNA: TGTGCCACCAGTGCTCAGGCGAACACTGAAGCTTTCTTT. Its protein product is CATSAQANTEAFF.

The genes are TRBV7-9 and TRBJ2-5, with D uncertain. The CDR3 has 14 residues. The V gene lost 5 bases and the J gene lost 2 bases, with 12 bases spanning the gap. Germline values: CDR1 SEHNR, CDR2 FQNEAQ (reference sequence). The CDR3 spells CASSLREVQETQYF. CDR3 DNA: TGTGCCAGCAGCCTGCGTGAGGTTCAAGAGACCCAGTACTTC.

The chain is built from TRBV6-5 and TRBJ1-5, with D unresolved. The V gene's germline CDR1 is MNHEY and CDR2 SVGAGI. Deletions cut 8 bases from V and 5 bases from J, with 10 bases between. The CDR3 consists of 12 residues. The chain's CDR3 is CASSRSDQPQHF. The DNA of the CDR3 is TGTGCCAGCTCTAGAAGCGATCAGCCCCAGCATTTT.

This rearrangement joins TRBV29-1 to TRBJ2-1; 10 bases are a match to TRBD2. The V gene end was trimmed by 7 bases and the J gene end by 5 bases; junction bases not matched to a gene: 8. CDR3 length: 14 amino acids. Germline CDR1 reads SQVTM; CDR2 reads ANQGSEA. The CDR3 spells CSASGTSDHNEQFF. CDR3 sequence (DNA): TGCAGCGCCTCCGGGACTAGCGACCACAATGAGCAGTTCTTC.

A few counts support this clone. This chain connects TRBV6-5 to TRBJ2-7; D is undetermined. Germline loops: CDR1 MNHEY, CDR2 SVGAGI. V shed 8 bases and J shed 9 bases, with 23 bases lying between them. This CDR3 has 14 amino acids. In DNA form, the CDR3 reads TGTGCCAGCCGCGGCCGGAGTCCCGAAGCCAGGCAGTACTTC. Amino acids: CASRGRSPEARQYF.

The chain carries TRBV28 and TRBJ2-5, with 9 bases matching TRBD2. Germline V gene sequence: CDR1 MDHEN, CDR2 SYDVKM. The CDR3 runs 18 residues. V lost 3 bases, J lost 7 bases, and 18 bases stayed unmatched. The CDR3 here is CASSFRPSGAARSGTQYF. CDR3 DNA: TGTGCCAGCAGTTTCCGGCCTAGCGGGGCCGCCAGGTCGGGGACCCAGTACTTC. Variable domain in full (rest from reference TRBV28 and TRBJ2-5): DVKVTQSSRYLVKRTGEKVFLECVQDMDHENMFWYRQDPGLGLRLIYFSYDVKMKEKGDIPEGYSVSREKKERFSLILESASTNQTSMYLCASSFRPSGAARSGTQYFGPGTRLLVL.

The J gene is TRBJ1-2, the V gene TRBV6-2 or TRBV6-3, with 8 nucleotides matching TRBD1. CDR3 size: 14 residues. V lost 2 bases, J lost 5 bases, and 4 bases stayed unmatched. Germline lookup yields CDR1 MNHEY and CDR2 SVGEGT. CDR3 in DNA: TGTGCCAGCAGTTACGAGGACAGGGTTTATGGCTACACCTTC. It specifies CASSYEDRVYGYTF.

This clone was observed a few times. The CDR3 bases are TGCGCCAGCAGGGGACAGGGTTTGGACACTGAAGCTTTCTTT. Its translation is CASRGQGLDTEAFF. The chain has TRBV5-1 and TRBJ1-1, with 9 bases matching TRBD1. Per the germline V gene, CDR1 is SGHRS and CDR2 is YFSETQ. Unmatched junction bases numbered 5, after V lost 5 bases and J lost 3 bases. CDR3 length: 14 residues.

The CDR3 nucleotides read TGTGCCAGCAGGGACGACAGGGGGCGAGGCTATGGCTACACCTTC. Translating it yields CASRDDRGRGYGYTF. The chain employs TRBV2 and TRBJ1-2; 10 bases fit TRBD1. The V gene's germline CDR1 is SNHLY and CDR2 FYNNEI. The junction had 8 bases not matched to a gene; V was cut back by 6 bases and J by 4 bases. This CDR3 contains 15 residues.

This rearrangement joins TRBV5-6 to TRBJ2-3; TRBD2 matches at 8 bases. J lost 8 bases, V lost 0 bases, and 11 bases had no gene match. Germline CDR1 reads SGHDT; CDR2 reads YYEEEE. The CDR3 is 16 residues long. CDR3 sequence: CASSLDGGGPPATQYF. For the CDR3, the DNA is TGTGCCAGCAGCTTGGACGGGGGGGGCCCTCCCGCTACGCAGTATTTT.

The chain carries TRBV28 and TRBJ1-1; perhaps TRBD1 as D (5 bases). Per the germline V gene, CDR1 is MDHEN and CDR2 is SYDVKM. This CDR3 region has 13 residues. The V end lost 8 bases, the J end lost 5 bases, and 15 bases lay between the germline ends. This chain's CDR3 is CASLGGVYTEAFF. The CDR3 DNA is TGTGCCAGCTTGGGGGGAGTATATACTGAAGCTTTCTTT. The full variable domain, completed using reference TRBV28 and TRBJ1-1, is DVKVTQSSRYLVKRTGEKVFLECVQDMDHENMFWYRQDPGLGLRLIYFSYDVKMKEKGDIPEGYSVSREKKERFSLILESASTNQTSMYLCASLGGVYTEAFFGQGTRLTVV.

The V gene is TRBV19, the J gene TRBJ2-3, with TRBD2 matching over 15 bases. The trim removed 7 bases at V and 5 bases at J, leaving 7 bases unmatched. Germline V gene sequence: CDR1 LNHDA, CDR2 SQIVND (reference sequence). This CDR3 comprises 16 residues. The CDR3 bases are TGTGCCAGTAACGATGGGACTAGCGGGAGGAGAGATACGCAGTATTTT. Its translation is CASNDGTSGRRDTQYF.

The CDR3 here is CAWTGGRAFF. As DNA, the CDR3 is TGTGCCTGGACGGGGGGTCGAGCTTTCTTT. The chain links TRBV30 to TRBJ1-1, with TRBD1 as a possible D gene (5 bases). Trimming pared 4 bases from V and 10 bases from J, leaving 10 bases between. Per the germline V gene, CDR1 is GTSNPN and CDR2 is SVGIG (reference sequence). This CDR3 spans 10 amino acids.

The chain joins TRBV4-3 to TRBJ2-6, with D possibly being TRBD2 (6 bases). This CDR3 contains 15 residues. Trimming left V 7 bases short and J 6 bases short, with 16 bases between. Germline-derived CDR1 and CDR2 are LGHNA and YSLEER. CDR3 in amino acids: CASNLDYLVANVLTF. The CDR3 nucleotides read TGCGCCAGCAACCTGGACTACCTGGTGGCCAACGTCCTGACTTTC.

The chain is built from TRBV12-3 or TRBV12-4 and TRBJ2-5, with TRBD2 identical over 7 bases. There are 13 residues in the CDR3. The V and J ends lost 5 bases and 4 bases, in that order; junction bases with no gene match: 4. CDR3 region: CASSGTTRETQYF. Here the CDR3 DNA reads TGTGCCAGCAGTGGGACTACGCGAGAGACCCAGTACTTC.

This clone was seen only once. The V and J genes are TRBV7-9 and TRBJ1-5; D is undetermined. Trimming cost V 1 base and J 4 bases, with 5 bases left between them. This CDR3 is 13 amino acids long. The germline V gene has CDR1 SEHNR and CDR2 FQNEAQ (reference sequence). CDR3 amino acids: CASSLDSNQPQHF. The CDR3 DNA sequence: TGTGCCAGCAGCTTAGACTCTAATCAGCCCCAGCATTTT.

V gene TRBV14 combines with J gene TRBJ1-4; D not certain. The CDR3 has 15 amino acids. CDR1 is SGHDN, CDR2 FVKESK, per germline. The V and J ends lost 6 bases and 0 bases respectively, with 11 bases between them. The CDR3 is CASSTTGSTNEKLFF. CDR3 sequence (DNA): TGTGCCAGCAGTACAACGGGGTCAACTAATGAAAAACTGTTTTTT. The variable domain in full, with the rest retrieved from reference TRBV14 and TRBJ1-4, is EAGVTQFPSHSVIEKGQTVTLRCDPISGHDNLYWYRRVMGKEIKFLLHFVKESKQDESGMPNNRFLAERTGGTYSTLKVQPAELEDSGVYFCASSTTGSTNEKLFFGSGTQLSVL.

The chain employs TRBV5-1 and TRBJ1-2; 7 bases line up with TRBD1. This CDR3 comprises 14 residues. CDR1 is SGHRS and CDR2 is YFSETQ in the germline V gene. Trimming cost V 2 bases and J 6 bases; bases outside gene matches: 7. The CDR3 is CASSFGRGIDGYTF. As DNA, the CDR3 is TGCGCCAGCAGCTTTGGCAGGGGGATCGATGGCTACACCTTC.

V gene TRBV27 combines with J gene TRBJ1-1; weak D call: TRBD1 (5 bases). With 4 bases removed from V and 4 bases from J, the gap between germline ends came to 16 bases. The CDR3 is made up of 15 amino acids. Germline loops: CDR1 MNHEY, CDR2 SMNVEV (reference sequence). DNA for the CDR3: TGTGCCAGCAGTTCCCACCTAAACGGGGGCACTGAAGCTTTCTTT. It yields the protein CASSSHLNGGTEAFF.

The genes are TRBV7-3 and TRBJ2-4, with 8 bases lining up with TRBD2. Germline lookup yields CDR1 SGHTA and CDR2 FQGTGA. Trimming cost V 6 bases and J 6 bases; bases outside gene matches: 7. The CDR3 loop spans 14 amino acids. CDR3 bases: TGTGCCAGCAGTCCCCGGGGGGGAGGAAACATTCAGTACTTC. Encoded protein: CASSPRGGGNIQYF.

V is TRBV7-2 and J is TRBJ1-4; TRBD1 aligns across 7 bases. The length of the CDR3 is 15 residues. Trimming cost V 3 bases and J 8 bases; bases outside gene matches: 9. Germline V gene data show CDR1 as SGHTA and CDR2 as FQGNSA. CDR3 DNA sequence: TGTGCCAGCAGCTTCCTAGACAGGGAAGGGGAAAAACTGTTTTTT. This sequence encodes CASSFLDREGEKLFF.

V usage is TRBV2 and J usage is TRBJ2-7; 8 bases align to TRBD2. V was clipped by 1 base and J by 3 bases; unmatched bases: 5. Germline assignment: CDR1 SNHLY and CDR2 FYNNEI. CDR3 size: 15 residues. As DNA, the CDR3 is TGTGCCAGCAGTGAAGGGCTAGCGGGCTACTACGAGCAGTACTTC. Its translation: CASSEGLAGYYEQYF.

This rearrangement joins TRBV28 to TRBJ2-7, with D possibly being TRBD1 (6 bases). Germline V CDR1 and CDR2: MDHEN, SYDVKM. CDR3 length: 15 residues. The V end lost 2 bases, the J end lost 7 bases, and 18 bases lay between the germline ends. Here the CDR3 DNA reads TGTGCCAGCAGTTTAGGGCAGGGGCTTATGAGGGAGCAGTACTTC. The encoded protein is CASSLGQGLMREQYF.

The V gene is TRBV19, the J gene TRBJ2-3, with D perhaps matching TRBD1 (6 bases). The V end lost 9 bases, the J end lost 0 bases, and 13 bases lay between the germline ends. CDR3 length: 14 residues. Looked up from germline, CDR1 is LNHDA and CDR2 is SQIVND (reference sequence). The CDR3 nucleotides are TGTGCCAGAGCCACAGGGACCAGCACAGATACGCAGTATTTT. Protein sequence: CARATGTSTDTQYF.